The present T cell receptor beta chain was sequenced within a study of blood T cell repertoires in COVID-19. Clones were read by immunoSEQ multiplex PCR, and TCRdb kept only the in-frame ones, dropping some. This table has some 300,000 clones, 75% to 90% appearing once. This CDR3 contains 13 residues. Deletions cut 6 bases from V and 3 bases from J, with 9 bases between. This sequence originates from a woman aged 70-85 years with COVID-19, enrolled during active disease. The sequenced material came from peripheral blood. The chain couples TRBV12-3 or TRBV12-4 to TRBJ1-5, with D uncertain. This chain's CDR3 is CASSRGVNQPQHF. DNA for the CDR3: TGTGCCAGCAGCCGCGGGGTCAATCAGCCCCAGCATTTT.